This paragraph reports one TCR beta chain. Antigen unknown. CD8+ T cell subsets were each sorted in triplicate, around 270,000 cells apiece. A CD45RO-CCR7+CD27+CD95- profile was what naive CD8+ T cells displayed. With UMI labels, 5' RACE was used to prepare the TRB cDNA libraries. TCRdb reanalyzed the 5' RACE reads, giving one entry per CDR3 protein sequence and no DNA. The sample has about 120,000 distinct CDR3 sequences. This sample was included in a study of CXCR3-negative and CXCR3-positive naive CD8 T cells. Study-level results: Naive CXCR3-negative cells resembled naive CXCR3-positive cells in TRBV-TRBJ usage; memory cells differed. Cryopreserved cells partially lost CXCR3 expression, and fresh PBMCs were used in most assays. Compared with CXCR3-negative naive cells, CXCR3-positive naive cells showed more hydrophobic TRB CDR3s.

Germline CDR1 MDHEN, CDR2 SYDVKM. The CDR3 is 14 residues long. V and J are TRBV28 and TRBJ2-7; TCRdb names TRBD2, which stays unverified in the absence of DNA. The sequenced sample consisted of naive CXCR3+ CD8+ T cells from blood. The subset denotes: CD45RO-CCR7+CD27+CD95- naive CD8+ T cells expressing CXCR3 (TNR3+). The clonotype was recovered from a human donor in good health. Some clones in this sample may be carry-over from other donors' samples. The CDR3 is CASSLAGGPDEQYF.